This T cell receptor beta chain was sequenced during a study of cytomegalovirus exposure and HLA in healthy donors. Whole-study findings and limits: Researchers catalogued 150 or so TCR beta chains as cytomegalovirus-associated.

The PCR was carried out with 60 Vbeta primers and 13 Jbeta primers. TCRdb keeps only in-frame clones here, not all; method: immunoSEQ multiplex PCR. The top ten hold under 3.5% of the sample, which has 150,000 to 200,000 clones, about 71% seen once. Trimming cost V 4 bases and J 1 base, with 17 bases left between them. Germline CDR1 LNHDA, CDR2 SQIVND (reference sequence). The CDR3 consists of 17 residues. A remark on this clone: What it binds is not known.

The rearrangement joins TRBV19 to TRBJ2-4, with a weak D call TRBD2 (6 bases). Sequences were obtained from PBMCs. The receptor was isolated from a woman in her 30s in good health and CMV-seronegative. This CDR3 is CASSNPRGRMAKNIQYF. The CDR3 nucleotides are TGTGCCAGTAGTAACCCCCGAGGGAGGATGGCCAAAAACATTCAGTACTTC.